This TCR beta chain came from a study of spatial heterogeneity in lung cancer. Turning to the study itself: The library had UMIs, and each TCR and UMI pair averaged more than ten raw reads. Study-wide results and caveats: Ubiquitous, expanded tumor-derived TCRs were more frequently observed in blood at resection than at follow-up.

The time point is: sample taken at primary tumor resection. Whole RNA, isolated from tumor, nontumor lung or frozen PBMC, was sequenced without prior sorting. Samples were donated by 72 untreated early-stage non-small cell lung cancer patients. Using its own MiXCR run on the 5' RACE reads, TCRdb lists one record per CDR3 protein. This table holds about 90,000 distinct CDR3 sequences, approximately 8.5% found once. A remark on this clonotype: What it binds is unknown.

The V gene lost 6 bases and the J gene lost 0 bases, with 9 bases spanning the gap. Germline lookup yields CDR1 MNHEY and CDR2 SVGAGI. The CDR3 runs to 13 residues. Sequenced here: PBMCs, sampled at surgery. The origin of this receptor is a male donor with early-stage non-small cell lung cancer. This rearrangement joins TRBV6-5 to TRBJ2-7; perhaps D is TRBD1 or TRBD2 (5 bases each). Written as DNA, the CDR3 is TGTGCCAGCAGACCAGGGAGCTCCTACGAGCAGTACTTC. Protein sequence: CASRPGSSYEQYF.